This T cell receptor (beta chain) was sequenced in a study of blood T cell repertoires in COVID-19. Sequencing was performed with immunoSEQ multiplex PCR; in TCRdb, only in-frame clones are kept and a portion is missing. This table holds over 200,000 clones, approximately 84% found once. V lost 0 bases and J lost 6, with 14 bases in between. CDR3 size: 15 residues. In germline, CDR1 is SGHRS, CDR2 YFSETQ. The V call is TRBV5-1, the J call TRBJ2-3; D may be TRBD1 (6 bases). Sequences were obtained from peripheral blood. This sequence originates from a man aged 45 to 65 with active or convalescent COVID-19. Here the CDR3 DNA reads TGCGCCAGCAGCTTGGGGTCAGGGGTTGGCGATACGCAGTATTTT. This sequence encodes CASSLGSGVGDTQYF.